This TCR beta chain was captured in a study of T cell repertoires in cytomegalovirus infection. The wider study: It can be stated that public TCR beta signatures indicated CMV infection as well as a matching HLA type.

With regard to this clonotype: Its antigen is undetermined. A much larger clonotype is one base distant, so this may be a read error. Given the absence of the conserved phenylalanine or tryptophan at the CDR3 end, a read error is likely.

TCRdb reprocessed the reads with MiXCR, giving one entry per CDR3 protein. The sample contains approximately 1,000,000 distinct CDR3 sequences, less than 35% of which appear only once. The sample here was cultured CD8+ T cells from PBMCs, taken from culture after CMV antigen stimulation. The clonotype was recovered from a human donor in good health (CMV status not recorded). Some clones in this sample may be carry-over from other donors' samples.

The CDR3 spells CASSSGIGLAVTDTQYL. CDR3 DNA sequence: TGTGCCAGCAGTTCTGGGATCGGACTAGCGGTCACAGATACGCAGTATCTT. The genes are TRBV6-5 and TRBJ2-3; 10 bases match TRBD2. J was trimmed by 2 bases and V by 4 bases; bases with no gene match: 9. The CDR3 has 17 residues. CDR1 is MNHEY, CDR2 SVGAGI, per germline.